A selection of T cell receptor beta chains follows, all from one sample in a study of T cell changes during pregnancy in multiple sclerosis. Profiling relied on immunoSEQ multiplex PCR, and the TCRdb table lists in-frame clones only, not all of them. Among approximately 41,000 clones listed, 90% were seen once. The sample was CD8+ T cells from peripheral blood mononuclear cells, taken in the first trimester of pregnancy. Source of these receptors: a female donor with multiple sclerosis, enrolled in a pregnancy study. The CDR3 runs from the conserved cysteine through the conserved F or W. A D gene is named only where the DNA matches it firmly. Not all rows give a size; the values are once, few, many and, for expanded clones, a class.

CDR3nt: TGCAGCGTCGACCTTACAGGGAACACTGAAGCTTTCTTT
CDR3aa: CSVDLTGNTEAFF
j_gene: TRBJ1-1
len: 13
abundance: NA
d_gene: NA
v_gene: TRBV29-1

CDR3nt: TGTGCCAGCGAGCCGATAGGGGCGGCCCACTACGAGCAGTACTTC
CDR3aa: CASEPIGAAHYEQYF
j_gene: TRBJ2-7
len: 15
abundance: once
d_gene: NA
v_gene: TRBV5-8

CDR3nt: TGCGCCAGCAGCTCTTCGAGTGGCTACACCTTC
CDR3aa: CASSSSSGYTF
j_gene: TRBJ1-2
len: 11
abundance: NA
d_gene: NA
v_gene: TRBV10-1

CDR3nt: TGTGCCAGTAGTGCCTCACAGGGATTGAGGTATGGCTACACCTTC
CDR3aa: CASSASQGLRYGYTF
j_gene: TRBJ1-2
len: 15
abundance: NA
d_gene: NA
v_gene: TRBV19

CDR3nt: TGTGCCTGGAGGCCCCGCAGGTCCAGCTCTGGAAACACCATATATTTT
CDR3aa: CAWRPRRSSSGNTIYF
j_gene: TRBJ1-3
len: 16
abundance: NA
d_gene: NA
v_gene: TRBV30

CDR3nt: TGTGCCAGCAGCTTTCTACGTCAGCCCCAGCATTTT
CDR3aa: CASSFLRQPQHF
j_gene: TRBJ1-5
len: 12
abundance: NA
d_gene: NA
v_gene: TRBV7-4

CDR3nt: TGTGCCAGCAGCGACAGGGGGCTTTCACCCCTCCACTTT
CDR3aa: CASSDRGLSPLHF
j_gene: TRBJ1-6
len: 13
abundance: NA
d_gene: TRBD1
v_gene: TRBV2

CDR3nt: TGTGCCAGCAGCTTGTGGGGCGGCTGGCAGCCCCAGCATTTT
CDR3aa: CASSLWGGWQPQHF
j_gene: TRBJ1-5
len: 14
abundance: NA
d_gene: NA
v_gene: TRBV5-6

CDR3nt: TGTGCCAGCAGCTTATATTTCCTAGCGAGCACAGATACGCAGTATTTT
CDR3aa: CASSLYFLASTDTQYF
j_gene: TRBJ2-3
len: 16
abundance: NA
d_gene: NA
v_gene: TRBV7-3

CDR3nt: TGCAGCGTTTTTCCTAAAATGTACAATGAGCAGTTCTTC
CDR3aa: CSVFPKMYNEQFF
j_gene: TRBJ2-1
len: 13
abundance: NA
d_gene: NA
v_gene: TRBV29-1

CDR3nt: TGTGCCAGCAGTTTGACAGGGGGCGAGCAGTACTTC
CDR3aa: CASSLTGGEQYF
j_gene: TRBJ2-7
len: 12
abundance: NA
d_gene: TRBD1
v_gene: TRBV27

CDR3nt: TGTGCCAGCAGCTCATCAAGCCGGGACAGTGACAATGAGCAGTTCTTC
CDR3aa: CASSSSSRDSDNEQFF
j_gene: TRBJ2-1
len: 16
abundance: NA
d_gene: TRBD1
v_gene: TRBV11-3

CDR3nt: TGTGCCAGCAGCTATACAGTGAACACTGAAGCTTTCTTT
CDR3aa: CASSYTVNTEAFF
j_gene: TRBJ1-1
len: 13
abundance: NA
d_gene: NA
v_gene: TRBV7-3

CDR3nt: TGTGCCAGCAGTCCTTCCGGGGGGGGGTCCTATGGCTACACCTTC
CDR3aa: CASSPSGGGSYGYTF
j_gene: TRBJ1-2
len: 15
abundance: NA
d_gene: NA
v_gene: TRBV6-5

CDR3nt: TGTGCCAGTAGTCGGACAGGGGCCTACGAGCAGTACTTC
CDR3aa: CASSRTGAYEQYF
j_gene: TRBJ2-7
len: 13
abundance: NA
d_gene: TRBD1
v_gene: TRBV19

CDR3nt: TGTGCCAGCAGTGACGTCATGGGTCCCGGGACAGGTTATAGCAATCAGCCCCAGCATTTT
CDR3aa: CASSDVMGPGTGYSNQPQHF
j_gene: TRBJ1-5
len: 20
abundance: once
d_gene: TRBD1
v_gene: TRBV6-1

CDR3nt: TGTGCCAGTAGTATGCCGAGCGGGGGGCCCCTAAGCACAGATACGCAGTATTTT
CDR3aa: CASSMPSGGPLSTDTQYF
j_gene: TRBJ2-3
len: 18
abundance: NA
d_gene: TRBD2
v_gene: TRBV19

CDR3nt: TGTGCCAGCAGTTCCAAGGCGGGAGGGCGAGAGCAGTACTTC
CDR3aa: CASSSKAGGREQYF
j_gene: TRBJ2-7
len: 14
abundance: NA
d_gene: TRBD2
v_gene: TRBV7-8

CDR3nt: TGTGCCAGCAGCGTAGGAGGCCCCTATGGCTACACCTTC
CDR3aa: CASSVGGPYGYTF
j_gene: TRBJ1-2
len: 13
abundance: NA
d_gene: NA
v_gene: TRBV9

CDR3nt: TGTGCCAGCAGCTTCGGCCAGGGGCTCAATCAGCCCCAGCATTTT
CDR3aa: CASSFGQGLNQPQHF
j_gene: TRBJ1-5
len: 15
abundance: NA
d_gene: NA
v_gene: TRBV7-2

CDR3nt: TGTGCCAGCAGCCCTACAGGGGGCGATGAGCAGTTCTTC
CDR3aa: CASSPTGGDEQFF
j_gene: TRBJ2-1
len: 13
abundance: NA
d_gene: TRBD1
v_gene: TRBV5-4

CDR3nt: TGTGCCAGCTCCCCCCTAGGCTTGAGTGATACGCAGTATTTT
CDR3aa: CASSPLGLSDTQYF
j_gene: TRBJ2-3
len: 14
abundance: NA
d_gene: NA
v_gene: TRBV18

CDR3nt: TGTGCCAGCAGCGCAGGCTCCTACGAGCAGTACTTC
CDR3aa: CASSAGSYEQYF
j_gene: TRBJ2-7
len: 12
abundance: few
d_gene: NA
v_gene: TRBV13

CDR3nt: TGTGCCAGCAGCTCGGGACAGTCGTCCTACGAGCAGTACTTC
CDR3aa: CASSSGQSSYEQYF
j_gene: TRBJ2-7
len: 14
abundance: NA
d_gene: TRBD1
v_gene: TRBV5-6

CDR3nt: TGTGCCAGCAGTTTTGGCAGATCCACAGATACGCAGTATTTT
CDR3aa: CASSFGRSTDTQYF
j_gene: TRBJ2-3
len: 14
abundance: NA
d_gene: NA
v_gene: TRBV27

CDR3nt: TGTGCCAGCAGCTTAGGGGCAGGGGGTACCAACGAGCAGTACTTC
CDR3aa: CASSLGAGGTNEQYF
j_gene: TRBJ2-7
len: 15
abundance: NA
d_gene: TRBD1
v_gene: TRBV7-3

CDR3nt: TGTGCCAGCAGCCAAGATTTACTAGCGGAGACCCAGTACTTC
CDR3aa: CASSQDLLAETQYF
j_gene: TRBJ2-5
len: 14
abundance: NA
d_gene: TRBD2
v_gene: TRBV4-2

CDR3nt: TGTGCCAGCAGCTTAACAGGGGTCTCCTACGAGCAGTACTTC
CDR3aa: CASSLTGVSYEQYF
j_gene: TRBJ2-7
len: 14
abundance: NA
d_gene: TRBD1
v_gene: TRBV13

CDR3nt: TGTGCCAGCAGCCAGGAACTAGCGGGGGGGACAGATACGCAGTATTTT
CDR3aa: CASSQELAGGTDTQYF
j_gene: TRBJ2-3
len: 16
abundance: NA
d_gene: TRBD2
v_gene: TRBV4-2

CDR3nt: TGTGCCAGCAAGACAGGGTTCAACGAGCAGTACTTC
CDR3aa: CASKTGFNEQYF
j_gene: TRBJ2-7
len: 12
abundance: NA
d_gene: TRBD1
v_gene: TRBV19

CDR3nt: TGTGCCAGCAGTTTTGGAATATCGACAGGGCGAGACTACGAGCAGTACTTC
CDR3aa: CASSFGISTGRDYEQYF
j_gene: TRBJ2-7
len: 17
abundance: NA
d_gene: TRBD1
v_gene: TRBV27

CDR3nt: TGTGCCAGCAGTTACAGGGAGGCGAATAACTATGGCTACACCTTC
CDR3aa: CASSYREANNYGYTF
j_gene: TRBJ1-2
len: 15
abundance: NA
d_gene: NA
v_gene: TRBV6-5

CDR3nt: TGTGCCAGCAGCTCGTTTCCGAAGGGGACAGGGTCCTACAATGAGCAGTTCTTC
CDR3aa: CASSSFPKGTGSYNEQFF
j_gene: TRBJ2-1
len: 18
abundance: NA
d_gene: TRBD1
v_gene: TRBV7-8

CDR3nt: TGCAGCGTTAGTGGTGTCGGGGAGGGCACAGATACGCAGTATTTT
CDR3aa: CSVSGVGEGTDTQYF
j_gene: TRBJ2-3
len: 15
abundance: NA
d_gene: NA
v_gene: TRBV29-1

CDR3nt: TGTGCCATCAGTGAGGTTCCCCCGGGGGGAATCTACGAGCAGTACTTC
CDR3aa: CAISEVPPGGIYEQYF
j_gene: TRBJ2-7
len: 16
abundance: once
d_gene: TRBD2
v_gene: TRBV10-3

CDR3nt: TGCGCCAGCAGCCAAGATCGGAGGAAACATGGCACTGAAGCTTTCTTT
CDR3aa: CASSQDRRKHGTEAFF
j_gene: TRBJ1-1
len: 16
abundance: NA
d_gene: NA
v_gene: TRBV4-3

CDR3nt: TGTGCCAGCAGTTTTACGCACAGGGCTGAGCAGTTCTTC
CDR3aa: CASSFTHRAEQFF
j_gene: TRBJ2-1
len: 13
abundance: NA
d_gene: NA
v_gene: TRBV6-5

CDR3nt: TGTGCCAGCAGTTTAACAGCGAACACTGAAGCTTTCTTT
CDR3aa: CASSLTANTEAFF
j_gene: TRBJ1-1
len: 13
abundance: NA
d_gene: NA
v_gene: TRBV27

CDR3nt: TGCGCCAGCAGCCAAGCCGAGCGGGGGGTGGCAGATACGCAGTATTTT
CDR3aa: CASSQAERGVADTQYF
j_gene: TRBJ2-3
len: 16
abundance: once
d_gene: TRBD2
v_gene: TRBV11-2

CDR3nt: TGTGCCAGCAGCTTAGTTGCTAGCGGGAGGTACAATGAGCAGTTCTTC
CDR3aa: CASSLVASGRYNEQFF
j_gene: TRBJ2-1
len: 16
abundance: NA
d_gene: TRBD2
v_gene: TRBV7-9

CDR3nt: TGCGCCAGCAGTGAGACTAGCCATTACGAGCAGTACTTC
CDR3aa: CASSETSHYEQYF
j_gene: TRBJ2-7
len: 13
abundance: NA
d_gene: NA
v_gene: TRBV10-2

CDR3nt: TGTGCCAGCAGCTATACAGGGAGTCGGTACAATGAGCAGTTCTTC
CDR3aa: CASSYTGSRYNEQFF
j_gene: TRBJ2-1
len: 15
abundance: NA
d_gene: NA
v_gene: TRBV7-3

CDR3nt: TGTGCCAGCAGCTTATCGGGTCGTTACGAGCAGTACTTC
CDR3aa: CASSLSGRYEQYF
j_gene: TRBJ2-7
len: 13
abundance: NA
d_gene: NA
v_gene: TRBV7-6

CDR3nt: TGTGCCTGGAGCCCGGGACAGGGGTCTGGTACGCAGTATTTT
CDR3aa: CAWSPGQGSGTQYF
j_gene: TRBJ2-3
len: 14
abundance: NA
d_gene: TRBD1
v_gene: TRBV30

CDR3nt: TGCGCCAGCAGCCCGATAGGGGCGGTCGAGCAGTACTTC
CDR3aa: CASSPIGAVEQYF
j_gene: TRBJ2-7
len: 13
abundance: NA
d_gene: NA
v_gene: TRBV5-1

CDR3nt: TGTGCCAGCAGCTTAAGCGCTAACTATGGCTACACCTTC
CDR3aa: CASSLSANYGYTF
j_gene: TRBJ1-2
len: 13
abundance: NA
d_gene: NA
v_gene: TRBV7-3

CDR3nt: TGTGCCAGCAGTGAAGTGTTAAGTGCGTTCGGGGCTGAAGCTTTCTTT
CDR3aa: CASSEVLSAFGAEAFF
j_gene: TRBJ1-1
len: 16
abundance: NA
d_gene: NA
v_gene: TRBV6-1

CDR3nt: TGTGCCAGCAGTTACAGCGCGGGGGGCTACGAGCAGTACTTC
CDR3aa: CASSYSAGGYEQYF
j_gene: TRBJ2-7
len: 14
abundance: NA
d_gene: TRBD2
v_gene: TRBV6-5

CDR3nt: TGTGCCAGCAGCTTAGATTCGGTAGCGTACGAGCAGTACTTC
CDR3aa: CASSLDSVAYEQYF
j_gene: TRBJ2-7
len: 14
abundance: NA
d_gene: NA
v_gene: TRBV11-2

CDR3nt: TGCAGCGTGATCTACGGACAGGGCGGATTGGCTTTCTTT
CDR3aa: CSVIYGQGGLAFF
j_gene: TRBJ1-1
len: 13
abundance: few
d_gene: TRBD1
v_gene: TRBV29-1